This T cell receptor (beta chain) was recorded in a study of T-cell reconstitution after alpha-beta-depleted transplantation in children. In the case of this clonotype: Its antigen remains unidentified.

TCRbeta library preparation incorporated unique molecular identifiers. TCRdb recomputed calls from the PCR reads with MiXCR, one row per CDR3 protein. The sample has more than 85,000 distinct CDR3 sequences, about 5.6% seen once; the top ten hold about 6%. The study's findings and limits: Hyperexpanded clones declined; after one year, newly produced T cells mostly supplied diversity. Several hundred expanded graft clones reportedly gave rise to the alpha-beta T cells present about two months after transplant. Day-60 TCRbeta diversity that was high in some patients was derived from surviving recipient T cells and thymic progenitors.

CDR1 SGHTA and CDR2 FQGTGA come from the germline V gene. V shed 5 bases and J shed 3 bases, with 8 bases lying between them. This CDR3 is 12 amino acids long. The genes are TRBV7-3 and TRBJ2-7; no clear D gene. The sample here was PBMCs, mostly from graft donor cells, taken 60 days after TCRalphabeta/CD19-depleted stem cell transplant. The TCR comes from a female patient aged 2 to 10 who had a stem cell transplant for Fanconi anemia, so the T cells may come from the graft donor. Here the CDR3 reads CASSQSDYEQYF. The CDR3 nucleotides read TGTGCCAGCAGCCAATCTGACTACGAGCAGTACTTC. Supplemented by reference TRBV7-3 and TRBJ2-7, the full variable domain reads GAGVSQTPSNKVTEKGKYVELRCDPISGHTALYWYRQSLGQGPEFLIYFQGTGAADDSGLPNDRFFAVRPEGSVSTLKIQRTERGDSAVYLCASSQSDYEQYFGPGTRLTVT.